The rows below give T cell receptor beta chains drawn from one sample of a study of T cells after yellow fever vaccination. In TCRdb, the 5' RACE reads were re-called with MiXCR into one record per CDR3 protein. The table includes around 530,000 distinct CDR3 sequences, roughly 17% detected once. The starting material was PBMCs, obtained 5 days after the first yellow fever vaccination. These receptors came from a man younger than 30 who received the YFV17D yellow fever vaccine. Both conserved end residues are part of each CDR3. D genes are given only for firm matches. Some rows mark clone size as missing; the rest say once, few, many or name a class of expanded clone.

CDR3 DNA: TGCGCCAGCAGGGGGACAGGGGGGGATGAAGCTTTCTTT
CDR3 protein: CASRGTGGDEAFF
D gene: TRBD1
clone size: few
J gene: TRBJ1-1
V gene: TRBV5-1

CDR3 DNA: TGTGCCAGCAGCCCAGATGTCCTGACAGGGAACAATGAGCAGTTCTTC
CDR3 protein: CASSPDVLTGNNEQFF
D gene: TRBD1
clone size: few
J gene: TRBJ2-1
V gene: TRBV7-3

CDR3 DNA: TGTGCCAGCAGCGGACGACCGGACGCAACTAATGAAAAACTGTTTTTT
CDR3 protein: CASSGRPDATNEKLFF
D gene: .
clone size: few
J gene: TRBJ1-4
V gene: TRBV3-1

CDR3 DNA: TGCAGCGTGGGACCCGTCTTTCCCGGGACAGGGGGCCGCTCTAGCACAGATACGCAGTATTTT
CDR3 protein: CSVGPVFPGTGGRSSTDTQYF
D gene: TRBD1
clone size: few
J gene: TRBJ2-3
V gene: TRBV29-1

CDR3 DNA: TGCGCCAGCAGTCCGGGGGTCCTAGAGACCCAGTACTTC
CDR3 protein: CASSPGVLETQYF
D gene: .
clone size: few
J gene: TRBJ2-5
V gene: TRBV5-1

CDR3 DNA: TGTGCCAGCAGTCCCGGGACCAAAGGGAGCTACACCTTC
CDR3 protein: CASSPGTKGSYTF
D gene: .
clone size: few
J gene: TRBJ1-2
V gene: TRBV6-1

CDR3 DNA: TGTGCCAGCAGTGCCACAGGGGCGGGGTACAATGAGCAGTTCTTC
CDR3 protein: CASSATGAGYNEQFF
D gene: .
clone size: .
J gene: TRBJ2-1
V gene: TRBV25-1

CDR3 DNA: TGTGCCAGCTCACCACAAGGGCGAAACTCTGGAAACACCATATATTTT
CDR3 protein: CASSPQGRNSGNTIYF
D gene: .
clone size: few
J gene: TRBJ1-3
V gene: TRBV18

CDR3 DNA: TGTGCCAGCAGCCAAGGTGGTGCTTTGGCAAGGGCGCAGTATTTT
CDR3 protein: CASSQGGALARAQYF
D gene: .
clone size: .
J gene: TRBJ2-3
V gene: TRBV14

CDR3 DNA: TGTGCCAGCGGGGGGCAGGGAGGCAATCAGCCCCAGCATTTT
CDR3 protein: CASGGQGGNQPQHF
D gene: .
clone size: few
J gene: TRBJ1-5
V gene: TRBV6-1

CDR3 DNA: TGTGCCAGCAGTTTAAGAGGGGCCGGCTCTGGAAACACCATATATTTT
CDR3 protein: CASSLRGAGSGNTIYF
D gene: .
clone size: many
J gene: TRBJ1-3
V gene: TRBV12-3/TRBV12-4

CDR3 DNA: TGTGCCAGCAGCCCCCGGGACAGGGGGCATCTGGACGCAGATACGCAGTATTTT
CDR3 protein: CASSPRDRGHLDADTQYF
D gene: TRBD1
clone size: many
J gene: TRBJ2-3
V gene: TRBV3-1

CDR3 DNA: TGTGCCAGCAGCTTAATGTTCGCCCGCCAAGAGACCCAGTACTTC
CDR3 protein: CASSLMFARQETQYF
D gene: .
clone size: .
J gene: TRBJ2-5
V gene: TRBV7-2

CDR3 DNA: TGTGCCATCAAGCGCCAATCGGGCGGTGACCAGTACTTC
CDR3 protein: CAIKRQSGGDQYF
D gene: .
clone size: .
J gene: TRBJ2-5
V gene: TRBV10-3

CDR3 DNA: TGTGCCAGCAGTCCTGCGCGGGGGCCGAACACCGGGGAGCTGTTTTTT
CDR3 protein: CASSPARGPNTGELFF
D gene: .
clone size: few
J gene: TRBJ2-2
V gene: TRBV28

CDR3 DNA: TGTGCCACCATGTCGGAACGGTACAATGAGCAGTTCTTC
CDR3 protein: CATMSERYNEQFF
D gene: .
clone size: .
J gene: TRBJ2-1
V gene: TRBV24-1

CDR3 DNA: TGCGCCAGCAGCCAAGCCGACGGCCCGGGGGGTCAGCCCCAGCATTTT
CDR3 protein: CASSQADGPGGQPQHF
D gene: .
clone size: few
J gene: TRBJ1-5
V gene: TRBV4-1

CDR3 DNA: TGCGCCAGCAGCCCGCGACTAGCGGATAGCACAGATACGCAGTATTTT
CDR3 protein: CASSPRLADSTDTQYF
D gene: TRBD2
clone size: few
J gene: TRBJ2-3
V gene: TRBV5-1

CDR3 DNA: TGCAGTGCTAGACGGCTAGCGGGAAATGAGCAGTTCTTC
CDR3 protein: CSARRLAGNEQFF
D gene: TRBD2
clone size: many
J gene: TRBJ2-1
V gene: TRBV20-1

CDR3 DNA: TGTGCCAGCAGCCCCGCTCGCGACCAGGGGACCCAGTACTTC
CDR3 protein: CASSPARDQGTQYF
D gene: .
clone size: .
J gene: TRBJ2-5
V gene: TRBV7-9

CDR3 DNA: TGTGCCAGCAGCGTAGTACAGGGTATAGGAGAGACCCAGTACTTC
CDR3 protein: CASSVVQGIGETQYF
D gene: .
clone size: .
J gene: TRBJ2-5
V gene: TRBV9

CDR3 DNA: TGTGCCAGCAGCGGCGGGGGGGCAACCGGGGAGCTGTTTTTT
CDR3 protein: CASSGGGATGELFF
D gene: TRBD2
clone size: few
J gene: TRBJ2-2
V gene: TRBV2

CDR3 DNA: TGTGCCAGCAGCCCCCGGGAGGAGAGCACAGATACGCAGTATTTT
CDR3 protein: CASSPREESTDTQYF
D gene: TRBD2
clone size: .
J gene: TRBJ2-3
V gene: TRBV11-2

CDR3 DNA: TGTGCCAGCAGCCTAGCGGCCGCCAATGAGCAGTTCTTC
CDR3 protein: CASSLAAANEQFF
D gene: TRBD2
clone size: few
J gene: TRBJ2-1
V gene: TRBV7-2

CDR3 DNA: TGTGCCAGCAGGGCTAGGGCGGAACTTCTATACAATGAGCAGTTCTTC
CDR3 protein: CASRARAELLYNEQFF
D gene: .
clone size: .
J gene: TRBJ2-1
V gene: TRBV11-2

CDR3 DNA: TGCGCCAGCAGCCGCCTGGGGCTTACCACCGGGGAGCTGTTTTTT
CDR3 protein: CASSRLGLTTGELFF
D gene: .
clone size: .
J gene: TRBJ2-2
V gene: TRBV4-3

CDR3 DNA: TGTGCCAGCAGTGACTCGGCGGGGAACACCGGGGAGCTGTTTTTT
CDR3 protein: CASSDSAGNTGELFF
D gene: .
clone size: .
J gene: TRBJ2-2
V gene: TRBV6-4

CDR3 DNA: TGCGCCAGCAGGCGACAGGGAACTAACACTGAAGCTTTCTTT
CDR3 protein: CASRRQGTNTEAFF
D gene: TRBD1
clone size: .
J gene: TRBJ1-1
V gene: TRBV5-1

CDR3 DNA: TGTGCCAGCTCACAAAACTCCCCCGGGACAGGGAATTCACCCCTCCACTTT
CDR3 protein: CASSQNSPGTGNSPLHF
D gene: TRBD1
clone size: .
J gene: TRBJ1-6
V gene: TRBV18

CDR3 DNA: TGCAGCGATGAAAACAGGGCTTCTAGCACAGATACGCAGTATTTT
CDR3 protein: CSDENRASSTDTQYF
D gene: .
clone size: many
J gene: TRBJ2-3
V gene: TRBV20-1

CDR3 DNA: TGCAGTGCAAGGGCAGATAGGGGTTACACAGATACGCAGTATTTT
CDR3 protein: CSARADRGYTDTQYF
D gene: .
clone size: .
J gene: TRBJ2-3
V gene: TRBV20-1

CDR3 DNA: TGTGCCATCGGGCTGACCTTCGGACAGGGCCTTAGCTCCTACGAGCAGTACTTC
CDR3 protein: CAIGLTFGQGLSSYEQYF
D gene: TRBD1
clone size: .
J gene: TRBJ2-7
V gene: TRBV12-3/TRBV12-4

CDR3 DNA: TGTGCCAGCAGTTTTTCGGGCTATACCGGGGAGCTGTTTTTT
CDR3 protein: CASSFSGYTGELFF
D gene: .
clone size: .
J gene: TRBJ2-2
V gene: TRBV12-3/TRBV12-4

CDR3 DNA: TGCAGTGCTAGGCTCTCGGGGGGGTTCCCTGGCGAGCAGTACTTC
CDR3 protein: CSARLSGGFPGEQYF
D gene: TRBD2
clone size: .
J gene: TRBJ2-7
V gene: TRBV20-1

CDR3 DNA: TGCGCCAGCAGCCTACAGGGACAGGGAGAGACCCAGTACTTC
CDR3 protein: CASSLQGQGETQYF
D gene: TRBD1
clone size: .
J gene: TRBJ2-5
V gene: TRBV5-1

CDR3 DNA: TGTGCCAGCAGCCCTTCCCAGGACAGGGTGAACACTGAAGCTTTCTTT
CDR3 protein: CASSPSQDRVNTEAFF
D gene: TRBD1
clone size: .
J gene: TRBJ1-1
V gene: TRBV11-2

CDR3 DNA: TGTGCCAGCAGCTTCAAGGGGTCCCACCCTGTAATCTCTGGAAACACCATATATTTT
CDR3 protein: CASSFKGSHPVISGNTIYF
D gene: .
clone size: .
J gene: TRBJ1-3
V gene: TRBV11-2

CDR3 DNA: TGTGCCAGCGGACGGGACAGCCTCATTGAAGCTTTCTTT
CDR3 protein: CASGRDSLIEAFF
D gene: TRBD1
clone size: few
J gene: TRBJ1-1
V gene: TRBV12-3/TRBV12-4

CDR3 DNA: TGCGCCAGCAGCCATCCTTGGGAAAAACTGTTTTTT
CDR3 protein: CASSHPWEKLFF
D gene: .
clone size: many
J gene: TRBJ1-4
V gene: TRBV4-1

CDR3 DNA: TGCAGTGCTAGGCCATTGTTGGGACAGGGGGCCTACGAGCAGTACTTC
CDR3 protein: CSARPLLGQGAYEQYF
D gene: TRBD1
clone size: .
J gene: TRBJ2-7
V gene: TRBV20-1

CDR3 DNA: TGCAGCGTGCGAGGATCCAGGGTAAGGTCCTACGAGCAGTACTTC
CDR3 protein: CSVRGSRVRSYEQYF
D gene: .
clone size: once
J gene: TRBJ2-7
V gene: TRBV29-1

CDR3 DNA: TGTGCCAGCAGCCAGTATATTCAAGATACGCAGTATTTT
CDR3 protein: CASSQYIQDTQYF
D gene: .
clone size: few
J gene: TRBJ2-3
V gene: TRBV3-1

CDR3 DNA: TGTGCCAGCAACCCCGGGGGGACGATTTACAATGAGCAGTTCTTC
CDR3 protein: CASNPGGTIYNEQFF
D gene: TRBD2
clone size: few
J gene: TRBJ2-1
V gene: TRBV12-3/TRBV12-4

CDR3 DNA: TGTGCCAGCAGCTTAGTAGCGGGGGGGCCCTCAGAGACCCAGTACTTC
CDR3 protein: CASSLVAGGPSETQYF
D gene: TRBD2
clone size: .
J gene: TRBJ2-5
V gene: TRBV7-8

CDR3 DNA: TGTGCCAGCAGTTGGACCGGGACAGGTCCCTCACCCCTCCACTTT
CDR3 protein: CASSWTGTGPSPLHF
D gene: TRBD1
clone size: .
J gene: TRBJ1-6
V gene: TRBV6-5

CDR3 DNA: TGCAGTACTTTAAGAGGCTCTGGAAACACCATATATTTT
CDR3 protein: CSTLRGSGNTIYF
D gene: .
clone size: .
J gene: TRBJ1-3
V gene: TRBV20-1

CDR3 DNA: TGTGCCAGCAGCCAAGGAGTGTATAACAGCCTAAGCCAAGAGACCCAGTACTTC
CDR3 protein: CASSQGVYNSLSQETQYF
D gene: .
clone size: .
J gene: TRBJ2-5
V gene: TRBV14

CDR3 DNA: TGTGCCAGCAGCTTGGCCTACCTCACAGCCTACGAGCAGTACTTC
CDR3 protein: CASSLAYLTAYEQYF
D gene: .
clone size: .
J gene: TRBJ2-7
V gene: TRBV5-6

CDR3 DNA: TGTGCCATCGGTAGGGGAACTAATGAAAAACTGTTTTTT
CDR3 protein: CAIGRGTNEKLFF
D gene: .
clone size: .
J gene: TRBJ1-4
V gene: TRBV10-3

CDR3 DNA: TGTGCCAGCAGCACCGCCGGTGGAAACACAGATACGCAGTATTTT
CDR3 protein: CASSTAGGNTDTQYF
D gene: .
clone size: few
J gene: TRBJ2-3
V gene: TRBV7-2

CDR3 DNA: TGTGCCAGTCGGGAGGGAACCCAAGAGACCCAGTACTTC
CDR3 protein: CASREGTQETQYF
D gene: TRBD2
clone size: .
J gene: TRBJ2-5
V gene: TRBV28

CDR3 DNA: TGTGCCATCAGTGAGTCGTGGCAGGATACTAACTATGGCTACACCTTC
CDR3 protein: CAISESWQDTNYGYTF
D gene: .
clone size: .
J gene: TRBJ1-2
V gene: TRBV10-3

CDR3 DNA: TGTGCCAGCAGCTCCGCGGGGGCCAATCTGGAAGCTTTCTTT
CDR3 protein: CASSSAGANLEAFF
D gene: .
clone size: few
J gene: TRBJ1-1
V gene: TRBV7-2

CDR3 DNA: TGCGCCAGCAGCCAAGACCGGACAGCTTACTCCTACGAGCAGTACTTC
CDR3 protein: CASSQDRTAYSYEQYF
D gene: .
clone size: few
J gene: TRBJ2-7
V gene: TRBV4-3

CDR3 DNA: TGTGCCAGCAGCTTCAAGCATGGGGGCAATCAGCCCCAGCATTTT
CDR3 protein: CASSFKHGGNQPQHF
D gene: .
clone size: .
J gene: TRBJ1-5
V gene: TRBV7-2

CDR3 DNA: TGTGCCAGCAGGACAGGGGACGGCTACACCTTC
CDR3 protein: CASRTGDGYTF
D gene: TRBD1
clone size: few
J gene: TRBJ1-2
V gene: TRBV25-1

CDR3 DNA: TGTGCCAGCAGCCAAGACGGTTCCCAAGAGACCCAGTACTTC
CDR3 protein: CASSQDGSQETQYF
D gene: .
clone size: few
J gene: TRBJ2-5
V gene: TRBV3-1

CDR3 DNA: TGTGCCACCTACCCCCGGGACAGCTATTACGAGCAGTACTTC
CDR3 protein: CATYPRDSYYEQYF
D gene: TRBD1
clone size: few
J gene: TRBJ2-7
V gene: TRBV6-1